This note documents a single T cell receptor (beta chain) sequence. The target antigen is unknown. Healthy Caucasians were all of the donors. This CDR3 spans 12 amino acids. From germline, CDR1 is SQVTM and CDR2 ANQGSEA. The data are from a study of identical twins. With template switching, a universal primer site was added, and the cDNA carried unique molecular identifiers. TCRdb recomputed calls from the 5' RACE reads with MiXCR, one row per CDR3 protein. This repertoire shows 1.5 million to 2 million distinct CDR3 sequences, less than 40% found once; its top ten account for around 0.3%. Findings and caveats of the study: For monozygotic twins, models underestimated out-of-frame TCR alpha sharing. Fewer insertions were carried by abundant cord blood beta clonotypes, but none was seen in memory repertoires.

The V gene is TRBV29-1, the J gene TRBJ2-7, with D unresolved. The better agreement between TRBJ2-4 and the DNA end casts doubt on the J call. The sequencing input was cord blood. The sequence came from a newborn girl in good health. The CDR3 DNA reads TGCAGCGTTGAGGGTCCCCAAGGCATTCAGTACTTC. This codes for CSVEGPQGIQYF.